The next 23 T cell receptor beta chains were all read from a single sample in a study of blood T cell repertoires in COVID-19. Data came from immunoSEQ multiplex PCR; TCRdb stores just in-frame clones and leaves some out. The sample has a few hundred thousand clones; over 80% are singletons. Material for sequencing was PBMCs or T cells enriched from blood (not recorded which). These receptors were obtained from a woman aged 18 to 35 who had recovered from COVID-19.

A note on this clone: Other DNA sequences from this sample encode an identical CDR3 as well. The V and J genes are TRBV9 and TRBJ2-7, with 7 bases fitting TRBD1. CDR3 size: 14 residues. Unmatched junction bases numbered 4, after V lost 0 bases and J lost 4 bases. CDR1 SGDLS and CDR2 YYNGEE come from the germline V gene. The CDR3 DNA sequence: TGTGCCAGCAGCGTAGAGGGGACAGTTTACGAGCAGTACTTC. Its protein product is CASSVEGTVYEQYF.

CDR3 nucleotide sequence: TGTGCCAGCAATACAGGGTACAACACCGGGGAGCTGTTTTTT. This translates into CASNTGYNTGELFF. The chain combines TRBV2 with TRBJ2-2, with D tentatively TRBD1 (6 bases). V lost 7 bases and J lost 2, with 11 bases in between. The CDR3 spans 14 residues. The germline CDR1 and CDR2 sequences are SNHLY and FYNNEI.

The rearrangement joins TRBV19 to TRBJ1-3, with unresolved D. Germline CDR1 and CDR2: LNHDA and SQIVND (reference sequence). CDR3 size: 14 residues. Trimming removed 3 bases from V and 3 bases from J, with 9 bases in between. As DNA, the CDR3 is TGTGCCAGTAGTATGTCCAGAATTGGAAACACCATATATTTT. Translation gives CASSMSRIGNTIYF. The full variable domain, completed using reference TRBV19 and TRBJ1-3, is DGGITQSPKYLFRKEGQNVTLSCEQNLNHDAMYWYRQDPGQGLRLIYYSQIVNDFQKGDIAEGYSVSREKKESFPLTVTSAQKNPTAFYLCASSMSRIGNTIYFGEGSWLTVV.

V usage is TRBV9 and J usage is TRBJ1-1; D is unresolved. Germline-derived CDR1 and CDR2 are SGDLS and YYNGEE. CDR3 length equals 13 residues. V was clipped by 4 bases and J by 0 bases, with 7 bases between them. The CDR3: CASSQQMNTEAFF. As DNA, the CDR3 is TGTGCCAGCAGCCAACAGATGAACACTGAAGCTTTCTTT.

V and J are TRBV19 and TRBJ2-3, with no clear D. Per the germline V gene, CDR1 is LNHDA and CDR2 is SQIVND (reference sequence). Between the trimmed V and J ends, which lost 0 bases and 2 bases, there was a span of 9 bases. The CDR3 extends over 15 amino acids. This CDR3 is CASSIEVGATDTQYF. The CDR3 coding sequence is TGTGCCAGTAGTATAGAGGTAGGAGCCACAGATACGCAGTATTTT.

The CDR3 protein is CASSSVAGRKVEKLFF. The CDR3 DNA is TGTGCCAGCAGCTCCGTTGCTGGGCGCAAAGTCGAAAAACTGTTTTTT. The rearrangement links TRBV7-2 to TRBJ1-4; no clear D. CDR1 is SGHTA and CDR2 is FQGNSA in the germline V gene. The CDR3 sequence is 16 residues long. Trimming removed 4 bases from V and 8 bases from J, with 20 bases in between.

The chain uses TRBV7-9 and TRBJ2-7; 7 bases are shared with TRBD1. Germline-derived CDR1 and CDR2 are SEHNR and FQNEAQ (reference sequence). Unmatched junction bases numbered 9, after V lost 5 bases and J lost 5 bases. This CDR3 comprises 14 residues. CDR3 region: CASSLGQILDEQYF. The CDR3 DNA reads TGTGCCAGCAGCCTGGGACAGATCCTAGACGAGCAGTACTTC.

This chain uses TRBV28 with TRBJ2-6, with unresolved D. Trimming stripped 4 bases from V and 2 bases from J, with 9 bases between. The CDR3 extends over 15 amino acids. Germline CDR1 and CDR2: MDHEN and SYDVKM. The CDR3 DNA reads as TGTGCCAGCAGTTCCTCAGAAACTGGGGCCAACGTCCTGACTTTC. It yields the protein CASSSSETGANVLTF.

The chain links TRBV7-9 to TRBJ2-2; the D gene is possibly TRBD2 (6 bases). Germline CDR1 is SEHNR and CDR2 is FQNEAQ (reference sequence). The V gene lost 5 bases and the J gene lost 6 bases, with 19 bases spanning the gap. This CDR3 has 16 amino acids. DNA of the CDR3: TGTGCCAGCAGCGTTAGGAGGGGTGACTTGGCCGGGGAGCTGTTTTTT. Amino acid sequence: CASSVRRGDLAGELFF.

This clone was seen a single time. The rearrangement uses TRBV28 and TRBJ1-5, with D perhaps matching TRBD1 (5 bases). Germline-derived CDR1 and CDR2 are MDHEN and SYDVKM. The CDR3 sequence is 15 residues long. With 4 bases removed from V and 4 bases from J, the gap between germline ends came to 14 bases. CDR3 in amino acids: CASSSRDGPNQPQHF. CDR3 bases: TGTGCCAGCAGTTCGCGGGACGGACCAAATCAGCCCCAGCATTTT.

This clone occurred once. CDR3 protein: CASSVGGGRSNQPQHF. Here the CDR3 DNA reads TGTGCCAGCAGTGTAGGGGGGGGTCGGAGCAATCAGCCCCAGCATTTT. The rearrangement joins TRBV2 to TRBJ1-5; possibly TRBD1 for D (6 bases). Germline V gives CDR1 SNHLY, CDR2 FYNNEI. V shed 4 bases and J shed 1 base, with 14 bases lying between them. There are 16 residues in the CDR3.

The chain is built from TRBV7-9 and TRBJ1-1; 8 bases align to TRBD1. From germline, CDR1 is SEHNR and CDR2 FQNEAQ (reference sequence). J lost 4 bases, V lost 5 bases, and 3 bases had no gene match. The CDR3 consists of 13 residues. The CDR3 bases are TGTGCCAGCAGCACCCAGGGGGCCACTGAAGCTTTCTTT. Translating it yields CASSTQGATEAFF.

CDR3 bases: TGTGCCAGCAGTAAAGGACAGGGGAACACTGAAGCTTTCTTT. This codes for CASSKGQGNTEAFF. This chain uses TRBV2 with TRBJ1-1, with 8 bases lining up with TRBD1. Germline V gene sequence: CDR1 SNHLY, CDR2 FYNNEI. The CDR3 has 14 residues. V trimming: 5 bases; J trimming: 1 base; junction bases outside the gene matches: 3.

Concerning this clone: The junction differs from germline at one of its ends, possibly a read error. The rearrangement links TRBV7-9 to TRBJ2-5, with 13 positions matching TRBD2. Germline-derived CDR1 and CDR2 are SEHNR and FQNEAQ (reference sequence). The CDR3 has 12 amino acids. The CDR3 bases are TGTGCCAGCAGCTCCCCGACTAGCGGGGGGAACTTC. It yields the protein CASSSPTSGGNF. The whole variable domain, filled in from reference TRBV7-9 and TRBJ2-5, reads DTGVSQNPRHKITKRGQNVTFRCDPISEHNRLYWYRQTLGQGPEFLTYFQNEAQLEKSRLLSDRFSAERPKGSFSTLEIQRTEQGDSAMYLCASSSPTSGGNFGPGTRLLVL.

This chain connects TRBV15 to TRBJ2-1; the match to TRBD2 covers 7 bases. J was trimmed by 0 bases and V by 1 base; bases with no gene match: 6. The CDR3 loop spans 17 amino acids. The germline gives CDR1 LNHNV, CDR2 YYDKDF (reference sequence). CDR3 in amino acids: CATSRGPGGSSYNEQFF. CDR3 nucleotides: TGTGCCACCAGCAGAGGCCCCGGGGGGAGCTCCTACAATGAGCAGTTCTTC. The whole variable domain, remainder taken from reference TRBV15 and TRBJ2-1, is DAMVIQNPRYQVTQFGKPVTLSCSQTLNHNVMYWYQQKSSQAPKLLFHYYDKDFNNEADTPDNFQSRRPNTSFCFLDIRSPGLGDTAMYLCATSRGPGGSSYNEQFFGPGTRLTVL.

The chain links TRBV12-3 or TRBV12-4 to TRBJ2-7; perhaps TRBD1 as D (6 bases). Trimming left V 7 bases short and J 0 bases short, with 10 bases between. The CDR3 has 13 residues. CDR3 nucleotides: TGTGCCAGCAACTTCAGGGGCTCCTACGAGCAGTACTTC. This translates into CASNFRGSYEQYF.

The chain recombines TRBV7-2 with TRBJ2-7; 9 bases line up with TRBD2. Looked up from germline, CDR1 is SGHTA and CDR2 is FQGNSA. CDR3 size: 15 residues. Trimming took 6 bases from V and 5 from J; bases not matched to a gene: 11. CDR3 DNA: TGTGCCAGCAGATTGCGGGGGGGGGTTGTCAACGAGCAGTACTTC. Protein sequence: CASRLRGGVVNEQYF.

The V call is TRBV28, the J call TRBJ1-1; D uncertain. The CDR3 runs 14 residues. V was cut by 2 bases and J by 1 base, with 8 bases left in between. CDR1 is MDHEN and CDR2 is SYDVKM in the germline V gene. Here the CDR3 reads CASSLTSWNTEAFF. The CDR3 DNA reads as TGTGCCAGCAGTTTAACTTCCTGGAACACTGAAGCTTTCTTT.

The V gene is TRBV11-3, the J gene TRBJ2-2; D perhaps matches TRBD1 (6 bases). Germline CDR1 and CDR2: SGHNT and YENEEA. The CDR3 runs 13 residues. V lost 5 bases and J 6 bases, leaving 10 bases between the germline ends. For the CDR3, the DNA is TGTGCCAGCAGCCCTAACAGGGCCGGGGAGCTGTTTTTT. It yields the protein CASSPNRAGELFF.

J is TRBJ1-4 and V is TRBV6-4; TRBD1 aligns across 7 bases. Trimming took 5 bases from V and 4 from J; bases not matched to a gene: 13. Germline CDR1 and CDR2: MRHNA and SNTAGT. The CDR3 covers 17 residues. CDR3 protein: CASSLTTGPIGNEKLFF. In nucleotides, the CDR3 is TGTGCCAGCAGTCTTACGACAGGGCCAATAGGTAATGAAAAACTGTTTTTT.

This chain links TRBV27 with TRBJ1-6; D gene uncertain. Germline V CDR1 and CDR2: MNHEY, SMNVEV (reference sequence). With 3 bases removed from V and 0 bases from J, the gap between germline ends came to 12 bases. CDR3 length: 17 amino acids. The chain's CDR3 is CASSFRRGSSYNSPLHF. In nucleotides, the CDR3 is TGTGCCAGCAGTTTCCGCCGGGGTAGCTCCTATAATTCACCCCTCCACTTT.

This clone was observed a few times. The gene calls are TRBV5-4 and TRBJ1-6, with D uncertain. Trimming removed 3 bases at V and 5 bases at J, with 3 bases between. The CDR3 totals 12 residues. Germline CDR1 SGHNT, CDR2 YYREEE (reference sequence). Here the CDR3 DNA reads TGTGCCAGCAGCTCTAATAATTCACCCCTCCACTTT. Translated, it gives CASSSNNSPLHF.

J is TRBJ2-2 and V is TRBV5-1, with 10 bases aligning to TRBD1. In germline, CDR1 is SGHRS, CDR2 YFSETQ. The CDR3 loop spans 15 amino acids. Trimming at V came to 5 bases and at J to 6 bases, leaving 7 bases not matched to a gene. This CDR3 is CASRETGGAAGELFF. The CDR3 coding sequence is TGCGCCAGCAGAGAGACAGGGGGCGCTGCCGGGGAGCTGTTTTTT. Complete variable domain (other parts from reference TRBV5-1 and TRBJ2-2): KAGVTQTPRYLIKTRGQQVTLSCSPISGHRSVSWYQQTPGQGLQFLFEYFSETQRNKGNFPGRFSGRQFSNSRSEMNVSTLELGDSALYLCASRETGGAAGELFFGEGSRLTVL.